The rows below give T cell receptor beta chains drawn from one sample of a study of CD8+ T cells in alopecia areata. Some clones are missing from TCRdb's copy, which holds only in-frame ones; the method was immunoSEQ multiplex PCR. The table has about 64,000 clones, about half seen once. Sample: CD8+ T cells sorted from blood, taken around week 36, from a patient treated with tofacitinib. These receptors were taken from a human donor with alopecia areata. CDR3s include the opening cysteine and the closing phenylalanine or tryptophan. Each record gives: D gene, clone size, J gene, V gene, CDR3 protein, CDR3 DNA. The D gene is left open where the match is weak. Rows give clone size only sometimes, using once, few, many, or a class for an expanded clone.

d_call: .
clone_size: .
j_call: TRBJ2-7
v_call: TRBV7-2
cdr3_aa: CASSFPGAYEQYF
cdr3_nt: TGTGCCAGCAGCTTTCCAGGGGCCTACGAGCAGTACTTC

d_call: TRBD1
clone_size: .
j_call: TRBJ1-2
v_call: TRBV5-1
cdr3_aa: CASSGAGTGTVYGYTF
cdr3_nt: TGCGCCAGCAGCGGGGCCGGGACAGGGACTGTCTATGGCTACACCTTC

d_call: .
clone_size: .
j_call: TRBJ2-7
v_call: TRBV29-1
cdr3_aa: CSVDRQGGYEQYF
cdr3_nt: TGCAGCGTTGATCGCCAGGGGGGATACGAGCAGTACTTC

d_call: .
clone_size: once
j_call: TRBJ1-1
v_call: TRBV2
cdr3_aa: CASRVTNTEAFF
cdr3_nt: TGTGCCAGCAGGGTAACCAACACTGAAGCTTTCTTT

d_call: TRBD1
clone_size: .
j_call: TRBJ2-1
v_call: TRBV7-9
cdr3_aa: CASSPTDRVWNEQFF
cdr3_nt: TGTGCCAGCAGCCCTACCGACAGGGTCTGGAATGAGCAGTTCTTC

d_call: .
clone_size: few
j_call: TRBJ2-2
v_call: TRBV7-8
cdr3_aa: CASSSWGESTGELFF
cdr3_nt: TGTGCCAGCAGCTCTTGGGGTGAGAGCACCGGGGAGCTGTTTTTT

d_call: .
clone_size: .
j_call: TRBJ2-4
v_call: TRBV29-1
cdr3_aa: CSVQSPKSVENIQYF
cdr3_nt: TGCAGCGTTCAGTCACCTAAGTCGGTCGAAAACATTCAGTACTTC

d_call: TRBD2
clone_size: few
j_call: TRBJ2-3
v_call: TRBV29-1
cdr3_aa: CSVEDRVSGSGDTQYF
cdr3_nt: TGCAGCGTTGAAGATCGTGTTAGCGGGAGTGGGGATACGCAGTATTTT

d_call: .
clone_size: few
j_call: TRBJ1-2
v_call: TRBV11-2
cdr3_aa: CASSSPWTSYTF
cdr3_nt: TGTGCCAGCAGCTCCCCTTGGACCAGCTACACCTTC

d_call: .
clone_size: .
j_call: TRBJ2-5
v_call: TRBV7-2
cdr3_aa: CASSSTGTQETQYF
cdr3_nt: TGTGCCAGCAGCTCTACCGGGACCCAAGAGACCCAGTACTTC

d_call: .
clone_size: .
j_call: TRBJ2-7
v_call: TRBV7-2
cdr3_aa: CASSLARGTYEQYF
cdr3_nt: TGTGCCAGCAGCTTAGCGCGGGGAACCTACGAGCAGTACTTC

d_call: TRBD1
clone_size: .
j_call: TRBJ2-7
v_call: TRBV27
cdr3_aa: CASSPLTGDRGEQYF
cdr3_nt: TGTGCCAGCAGTCCTCTGACAGGGGACCGAGGGGAGCAGTACTTC

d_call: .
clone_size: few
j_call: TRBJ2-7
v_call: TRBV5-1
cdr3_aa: CASSLSGLVEQYF
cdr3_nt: TGCGCCAGCAGCTTATCTGGGCTTGTGGAGCAGTACTTC

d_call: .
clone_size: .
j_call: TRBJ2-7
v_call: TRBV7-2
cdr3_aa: CASSLRDGSLEQYF
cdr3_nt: TGTGCCAGCAGCCTTCGGGACGGGAGCCTCGAGCAGTACTTC

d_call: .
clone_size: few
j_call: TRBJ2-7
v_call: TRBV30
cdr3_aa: CAWSVRGSYEQYF
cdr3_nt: TGTGCCTGGAGTGTACGGGGCTCCTACGAGCAGTACTTC

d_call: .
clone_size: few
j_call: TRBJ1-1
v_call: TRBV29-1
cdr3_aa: CSHPLGDTEAFF
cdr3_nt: TGCTCCCACCCCCTGGGGGACACTGAAGCTTTCTTT

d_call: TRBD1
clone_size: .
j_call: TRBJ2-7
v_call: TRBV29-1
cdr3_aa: CSVLTGNYEQYF
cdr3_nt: TGCAGCGTTTTGACAGGGAACTACGAGCAGTACTTC

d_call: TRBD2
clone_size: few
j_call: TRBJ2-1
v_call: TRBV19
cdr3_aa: CASRRTSGSISSYNEQFF
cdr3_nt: TGTGCCAGTAGAAGGACTAGCGGGAGTATTAGCTCCTACAATGAGCAGTTCTTC

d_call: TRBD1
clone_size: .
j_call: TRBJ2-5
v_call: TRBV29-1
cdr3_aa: CSVAVEVDRAFTDF
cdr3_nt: TGCAGCGTCGCCGTCGAGGTGGACAGGGCCTTTACGGACTTC

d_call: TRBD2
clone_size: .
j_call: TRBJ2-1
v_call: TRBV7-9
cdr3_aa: CASSPGGAYNEQFF
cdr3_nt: TGTGCCAGCAGCCCTGGGGGGGCCTACAATGAGCAGTTCTTC

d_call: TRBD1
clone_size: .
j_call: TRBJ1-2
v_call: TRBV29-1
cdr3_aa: CSARTGVDYGYTF
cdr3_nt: TGCAGCGCCCGGACAGGGGTAGACTATGGCTACACCTTC

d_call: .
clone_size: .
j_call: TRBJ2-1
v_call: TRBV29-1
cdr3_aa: CSVDFNNEQFF
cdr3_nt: TGCAGCGTCGACTTTAACAATGAGCAGTTCTTC

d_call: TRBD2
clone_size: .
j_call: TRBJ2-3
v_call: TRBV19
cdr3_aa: CATQGAGEADTQYF
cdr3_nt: TGTGCCACCCAGGGCGCGGGGGAGGCAGATACGCAGTATTTT

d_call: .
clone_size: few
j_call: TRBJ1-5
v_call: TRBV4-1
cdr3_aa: CASSTRDIGGPQHF
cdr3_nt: TGCGCCAGCAGCACCCGGGACATAGGTGGGCCCCAGCATTTT

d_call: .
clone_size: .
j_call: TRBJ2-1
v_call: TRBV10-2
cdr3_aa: CASAGAYEQFF
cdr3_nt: TGCGCCAGCGCGGGGGCCTATGAGCAGTTCTTC

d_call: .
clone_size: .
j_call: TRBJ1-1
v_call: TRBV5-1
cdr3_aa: CASSLLREGDTEAFF
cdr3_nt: TGCGCCAGCAGCTTGTTGCGGGAGGGGGACACTGAAGCTTTCTTT

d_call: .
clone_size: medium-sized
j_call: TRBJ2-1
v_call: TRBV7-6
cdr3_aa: CASSLVHNEQFF
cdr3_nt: TGTGCCAGCAGCTTAGTCCACAATGAGCAGTTCTTC

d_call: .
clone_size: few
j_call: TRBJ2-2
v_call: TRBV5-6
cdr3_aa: CASSLGRVVSGELFF
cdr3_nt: TGTGCCAGCAGCTTGGGCCGGGTTGTATCCGGGGAGCTGTTTTTT

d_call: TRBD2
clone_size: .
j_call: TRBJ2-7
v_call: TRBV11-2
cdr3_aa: CASTNMPGGAGEQYF
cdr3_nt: TGTGCCAGCACCAATATGCCCGGGGGGGCGGGAGAGCAGTACTTC

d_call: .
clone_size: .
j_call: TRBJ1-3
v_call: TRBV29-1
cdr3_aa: CSVVVGKENTIYF
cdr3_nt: TGCAGCGTTGTGGTTGGAAAGGAAAACACCATATATTTT

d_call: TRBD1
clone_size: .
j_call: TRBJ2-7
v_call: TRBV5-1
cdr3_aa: CASSGTGQGYEQYF
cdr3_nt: TGCGCCAGCAGCGGGACGGGACAGGGCTACGAGCAGTACTTC

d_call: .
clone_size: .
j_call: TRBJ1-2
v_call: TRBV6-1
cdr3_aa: CASRDSYGYTF
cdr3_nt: TGTGCCAGCAGGGACAGCTATGGCTACACCTTC

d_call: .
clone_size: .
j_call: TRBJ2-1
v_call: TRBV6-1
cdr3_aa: CASSEGQGDYNEQFF
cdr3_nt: TGTGCCAGCAGTGAAGGTCAGGGAGACTACAATGAGCAGTTCTTC

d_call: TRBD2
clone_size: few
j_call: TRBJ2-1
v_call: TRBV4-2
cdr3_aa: CATRLAGYNEQFF
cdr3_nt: TGTGCCACCCGACTAGCGGGTTACAATGAGCAGTTCTTC

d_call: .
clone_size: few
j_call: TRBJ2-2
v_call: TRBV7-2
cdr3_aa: CASSLAGSNTGELFF
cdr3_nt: TGTGCCAGCAGCTTAGCAGGGTCGAACACCGGGGAGCTGTTTTTT

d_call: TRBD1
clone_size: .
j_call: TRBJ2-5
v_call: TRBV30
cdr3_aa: CAWIRTGGVQETQYF
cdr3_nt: TGTGCCTGGATTCGGACAGGGGGGGTCCAAGAGACCCAGTACTTC

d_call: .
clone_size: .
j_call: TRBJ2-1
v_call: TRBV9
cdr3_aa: CASSVGGAAYNEQFF
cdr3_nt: TGTGCCAGCAGCGTGGGTGGAGCGGCTTACAATGAGCAGTTCTTC

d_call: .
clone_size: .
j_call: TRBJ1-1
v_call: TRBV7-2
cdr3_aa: CASSLRTFGGMNTEAFF
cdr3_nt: TGTGCCAGCAGCCTCCGGACATTTGGAGGCATGAACACTGAAGCTTTCTTT

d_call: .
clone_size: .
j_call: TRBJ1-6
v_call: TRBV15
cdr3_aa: CATSAGLSGGSPLHF
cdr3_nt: TGTGCCACCAGCGCTGGACTCTCAGGAGGGTCACCCCTCCACTTT

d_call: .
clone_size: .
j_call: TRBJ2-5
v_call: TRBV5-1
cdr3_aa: CASSHRPGETQYF
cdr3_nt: TGCGCCAGCAGTCATAGGCCGGGAGAGACCCAGTACTTC

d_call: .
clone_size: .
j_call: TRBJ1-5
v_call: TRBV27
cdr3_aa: CASSSTKGGQPQHF
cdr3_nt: TGTGCCAGCAGTTCCACCAAGGGCGGGCAGCCCCAGCATTTT

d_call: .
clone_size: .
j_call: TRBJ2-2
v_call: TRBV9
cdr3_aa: CASSLSRSLNTGELFF
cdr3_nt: TGTGCCAGCAGCCTTAGTCGTAGCTTGAACACCGGGGAGCTGTTTTTT

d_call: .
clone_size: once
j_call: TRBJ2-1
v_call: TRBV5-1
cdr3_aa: CASSSGVGQFF
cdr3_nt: TGCGCCAGCAGCTCGGGAGTAGGGCAGTTCTTC

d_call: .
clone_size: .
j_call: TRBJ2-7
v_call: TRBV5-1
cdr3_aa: CASSLAGDEQYF
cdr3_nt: TGCGCCAGCAGCTTGGCCGGGGACGAGCAGTACTTC